This TCR beta chain appears in the sequencing data of a study of cytomegalovirus exposure and HLA in healthy donors. Study-wide background: Of more than 350 genotyped donors, about 81% clustered with self-reported Caucasian donors. Study results and limitations: An observed cluster of highly shared sequence variants was recorded as a likely sequencing artifact. A list of 150 to 200 TCR beta chains associated with cytomegalovirus was given.

Concerning this clone itself: Antigen specificity is unknown.

The PCR contained 60 Vbeta and 13 Jbeta primers. This table comes from immunoSEQ multiplex PCR, and its TCRdb copy is limited to in-frame clones, with some not included. This sample has fewer than 200,000 clones; 65% to 85% occur once, and the top ten carry around 4.4%. This CDR3 is built from 13 residues. Trimming removed 0 bases at V and 2 bases at J, with 7 bases between. Germline lookup yields CDR1 GTSNPN and CDR2 SVGIG (reference sequence). The chain has TRBV30 and TRBJ1-2; the D is unclear. Sequenced material: PBMCs. The clonotype originates from a woman between 45 and 65 years old in good health and CMV-seropositive. The CDR3 nucleotides read TGTGCCTGGAGTGTAGGCAGGAACTATGGCTACACCTTC. The encoded protein is CAWSVGRNYGYTF.